Listed here is a single T cell receptor (beta chain). Its antigen is not identified. Using immunoSEQ multiplex PCR, the repertoire was profiled, and TCRdb retains in-frame clones only, with some absent. The table lists around 92,000 clones, about 83% of them singletons, with about 15% in the top ten. The entry originates in a study of PD-1 blockade in classical Hodgkin lymphoma. About the study: Patients in the cohort were put on intravenous nivolumab, 3 mg/kg every 2 weeks.

Time point meaning: cycle 4 day 1 (C4D1), after less than 7 weeks of nivolumab. All patients experienced relapse after autologous stem cell transplantation, and brentuximab vedotin exposure was variable. The CDR3 length is 14 residues. Germline V CDR1 and CDR2: SGHDN, FVKESK. J gave up 6 bases and V 6 bases, and 10 bases lay outside the gene matches. Study-wide findings and caveats: Significantly greater TCR diversity emerged by C4D1 in CD4+ cells but not CD8+ cells. Patients starting nivolumab less than 1 year after ASCT had lower diversity and were excluded from later analyses. Factors driving the repertoire differences, possibly disease activity or prior therapy, remain undefined.

The V gene is TRBV14, the J gene TRBJ2-7; 8 bases align to TRBD2. This receptor was obtained from a human donor with classical Hodgkin lymphoma. Source: peripheral blood mononuclear cells (PBMCs), taken before the fourth cycle of nivolumab. The CDR3 nucleotides read TGTGCCAGCAGGCAGAGCGGGAGCGTAAGCGAGCAGTACTTC. As protein: CASRQSGSVSEQYF. Full variable domain (missing parts from reference TRBV14 and TRBJ2-7): EAGVTQFPSHSVIEKGQTVTLRCDPISGHDNLYWYRRVMGKEIKFLLHFVKESKQDESGMPNNRFLAERTGGTYSTLKVQPAELEDSGVYFCASRQSGSVSEQYFGPGTRLTVT.